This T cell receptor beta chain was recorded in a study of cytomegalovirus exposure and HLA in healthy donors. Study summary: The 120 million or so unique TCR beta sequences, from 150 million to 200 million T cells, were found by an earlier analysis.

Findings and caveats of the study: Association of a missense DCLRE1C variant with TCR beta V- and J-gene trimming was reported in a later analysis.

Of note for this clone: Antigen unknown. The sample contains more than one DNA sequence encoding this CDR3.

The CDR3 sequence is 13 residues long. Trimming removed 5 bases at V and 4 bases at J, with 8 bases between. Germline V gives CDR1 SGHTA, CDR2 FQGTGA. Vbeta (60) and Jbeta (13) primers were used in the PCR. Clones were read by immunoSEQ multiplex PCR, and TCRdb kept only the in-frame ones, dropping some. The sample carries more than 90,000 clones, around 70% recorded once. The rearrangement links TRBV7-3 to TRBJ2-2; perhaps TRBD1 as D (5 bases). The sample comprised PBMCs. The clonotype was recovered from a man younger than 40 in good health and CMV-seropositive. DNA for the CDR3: TGTGCCAGCAGCCCAACAGGCACCGGGGAGCTGTTTTTT. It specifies CASSPTGTGELFF.